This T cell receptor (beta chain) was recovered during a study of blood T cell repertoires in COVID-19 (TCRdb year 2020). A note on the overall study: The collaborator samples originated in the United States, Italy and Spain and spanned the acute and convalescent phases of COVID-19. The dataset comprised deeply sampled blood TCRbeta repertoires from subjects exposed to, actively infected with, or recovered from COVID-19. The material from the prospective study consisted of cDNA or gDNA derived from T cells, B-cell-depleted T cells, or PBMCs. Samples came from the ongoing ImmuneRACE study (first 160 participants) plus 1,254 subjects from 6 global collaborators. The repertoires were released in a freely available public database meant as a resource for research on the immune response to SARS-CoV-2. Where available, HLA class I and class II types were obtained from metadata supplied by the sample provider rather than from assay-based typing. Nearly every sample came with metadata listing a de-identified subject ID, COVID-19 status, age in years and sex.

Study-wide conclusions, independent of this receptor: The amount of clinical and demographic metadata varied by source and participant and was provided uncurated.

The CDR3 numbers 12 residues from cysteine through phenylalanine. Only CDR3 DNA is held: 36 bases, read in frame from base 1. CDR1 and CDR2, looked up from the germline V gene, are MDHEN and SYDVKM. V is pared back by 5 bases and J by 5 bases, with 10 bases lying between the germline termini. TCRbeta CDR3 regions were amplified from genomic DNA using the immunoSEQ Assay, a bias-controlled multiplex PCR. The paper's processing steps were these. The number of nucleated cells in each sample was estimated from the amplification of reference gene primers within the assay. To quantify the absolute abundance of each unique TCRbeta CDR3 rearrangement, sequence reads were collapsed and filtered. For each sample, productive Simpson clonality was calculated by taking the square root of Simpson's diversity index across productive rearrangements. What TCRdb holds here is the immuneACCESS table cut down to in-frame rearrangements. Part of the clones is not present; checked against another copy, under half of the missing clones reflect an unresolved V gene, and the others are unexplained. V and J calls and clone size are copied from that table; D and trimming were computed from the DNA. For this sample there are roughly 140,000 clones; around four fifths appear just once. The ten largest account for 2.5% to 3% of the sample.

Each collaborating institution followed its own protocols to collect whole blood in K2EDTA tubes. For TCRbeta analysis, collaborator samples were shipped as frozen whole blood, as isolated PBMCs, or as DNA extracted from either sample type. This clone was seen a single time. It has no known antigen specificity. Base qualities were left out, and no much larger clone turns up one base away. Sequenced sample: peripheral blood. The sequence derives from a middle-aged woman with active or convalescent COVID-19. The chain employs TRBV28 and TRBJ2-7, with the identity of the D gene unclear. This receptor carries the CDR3 CASSGLLHEQYF. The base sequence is TGTGCCAGCAGTGGCCTTTTGCACGAGCAGTACTTC.